Following are 27 T cell receptor beta chains from one sample sequenced in a study of human T cells and chemical hapten exposure. Someone pulled total RNA out of unfractionated whole blood. It was the library that attached unique molecular identifiers to individual cDNA molecules. MiXCR, run by TCRdb on the reads, gives a single entry per CDR3 protein. The data show about 120,000 distinct CDR3 sequences, over 7% seen once. Sequencing was carried out using whole blood. Source of these receptors: a human donor in good health. Some clones in this sample may be carry-over from other donors' samples.

There are a few counts of this clonotype. This rearrangement joins TRBV11-2 to TRBJ2-7; tentatively, D is TRBD1 or TRBD2 (6 bases each). The length of the CDR3 is 16 residues. CDR1 and CDR2 from the germline V gene are SGHAT and FQNNGV. V lost 4 bases and J lost 2, with 18 bases in between. CDR3 DNA: TGTGCCAGCAGCTCCCACCGGGGGCCGCTCCCCTACGAGCAGTACTTC. Translating gives CASSSHRGPLPYEQYF.

The chain uses TRBV10-3 and TRBJ2-7; TRBD1 matches at 7 bases. Per germline, CDR1 ENHRY and CDR2 SYGVKD. This CDR3 region has 12 residues. V dropped 6 bases and J dropped 5; count of bases not matched to a gene: 4. This chain's CDR3 is CAISLTGDEQYF. The CDR3 nucleotides read TGTGCCATCAGCTTAACAGGGGACGAGCAGTACTTC.

This clonotype occurred many times. The chain uses TRBV5-1 and TRBJ2-1; TRBD1 agrees at 9 bases. Germline values: CDR1 SGHRS, CDR2 YFSETQ. The CDR3 consists of 12 residues. J lost 5 bases, V lost 7 bases, and 1 base had no gene match. The CDR3 sequence: CASRDRDNEQFF. CDR3 nucleotides: TGCGCCAGCCGGGACAGGGACAATGAGCAGTTCTTC.

This clonotype was seen more than once but under ten times. The gene calls are TRBV7-9 and TRBJ2-3, with no clear D. V was trimmed by 5 bases and J by 6 bases, leaving 12 bases between them. CDR3 length: 13 residues. CDR1 and CDR2 from the germline V gene are SEHNR and FQNEAQ (reference sequence). CDR3 nucleotide sequence: TGTGCCAGCAGCCCATTTTTGGCGGATACGCAGTATTTT. This gives the protein CASSPFLADTQYF.

The chain has TRBV29-1 and TRBJ1-1, with a weak D call TRBD1 (5 bases). This CDR3 contains 11 residues. The germline V gene has CDR1 SQVTM and CDR2 ANQGSEA. V shed 7 bases and J shed 12 bases, with 18 bases lying between them. CDR3 region: CSDSRDSSTFF. The CDR3 DNA reads as TGCAGCGACTCCCGGGACTCCAGTACTTTCTTT.

The rearrangement uses TRBV27 and TRBJ2-7, with TRBD2 matching over 10 bases. The V segment lost 6 bases and the J segment 5 bases; nucleotides outside the gene matches: 4. This CDR3 is built from 13 residues. Germline V lookup: CDR1 MNHEY, CDR2 SMNVEV (reference sequence). CDR3 region: CASSAGTSDEQYF. The CDR3 DNA is TGTGCCAGCAGCGCCGGGACTAGCGACGAGCAGTACTTC.

This clonotype was counted only a few times. The rearrangement uses TRBV15 and TRBJ2-1; D is possibly TRBD2 (6 bases). In germline, CDR1 is LNHNV, CDR2 YYDKDF (reference sequence). V was trimmed by 0 bases and J by 5 bases, leaving 11 bases between them. This CDR3 spans 15 amino acids. The CDR3 DNA is TGTGCCACCAGCAGAGATGGGACTGTCGACAATGAGCAGTTCTTC. Its translation: CATSRDGTVDNEQFF.

The chain carries TRBV27 and TRBJ1-2, with a possible D match to TRBD1 (5 bases). Germline CDR1 and CDR2: MNHEY and SMNVEV (reference sequence). The CDR3 is 17 residues long. The germline V and J ends were trimmed by 1 base and 0 bases, with 15 bases remaining between them. The CDR3 nucleotides read TGTGCCAGCAGTTTATACGCCATGGGGGGATCTAACTATGGCTACACCTTC. Translating it yields CASSLYAMGGSNYGYTF.

This clonotype was seen a few times. The gene calls are TRBV6-4 and TRBJ2-2; 10 bases fit TRBD2. CDR1 MRHNA and CDR2 SNTAGT come from the germline V gene. This CDR3 is built from 17 residues. The junction had 11 bases not matched to a gene; V was cut back by 7 bases and J by 3 bases. The CDR3 here is CASKAVALAGDTGELFF. The DNA of the CDR3 is TGTGCCAGCAAAGCAGTGGCTCTAGCGGGAGACACCGGGGAGCTGTTTTTT.

This clonotype occurred a few times. An end of the junction does not agree with germline; a read error may underlie this. The CDR3 nucleotides are TGTGCCAGCAGCATAGAAATACGGACAGCTGGGGCCAACGTCCTGACTTTC. It yields the protein CASSIEIRTAGANVLTF. V is TRBV11-2 and J is TRBJ2-6, with a tentative D call TRBD1 (6 bases). The CDR3 runs 17 residues. CDR1 and CDR2 from the germline V gene are SGHAT and FQNNGV.

About this clonotype itself: Being one base from a much bigger clone, this may be a read error. This sequence joins TRBV12-5 and TRBJ1-1; D may be TRBD1 (5 bases). The CDR3 runs 15 residues. Looked up from germline, CDR1 is LGHNT and CDR2 is FRNRAP. The CDR3 here is CASGLRVRQNTGAFF. The DNA for the CDR3 is TGTGCTAGTGGTTTGAGGGTCAGACAGAACACTGGAGCTTTCTTT.

The sample holds a few counts of this clonotype. This sequence joins TRBV7-9 and TRBJ2-3; 7 positions match TRBD2. The CDR3 is 15 residues long. Germline CDR1 is SEHNR and CDR2 is FQNEAQ (reference sequence). V dropped 5 bases and J dropped 1; count of bases not matched to a gene: 6. CDR3 region: CASSARGVGTDTQYF. In nucleotides, the CDR3 is TGTGCCAGCAGCGCCCGGGGGGTTGGCACAGATACGCAGTATTTT.

In this sample, this clonotype turned up a few times. In DNA, the CDR3 is TGTGCCTGGAGCGGGACTAGCGGAACCTACAATGAGCAGTTCTTC. Translating it yields CAWSGTSGTYNEQFF. This sequence joins TRBV30 and TRBJ2-1; 11 bases are shared with TRBD2. Germline-derived CDR1 and CDR2 are GTSNPN and SVGIG (reference sequence). The CDR3 runs to 15 residues. V shed 3 bases, J shed 2 bases, and the junction held 3 bases outside the gene matches.

This clonotype was observed many times. The chain is built from TRBV20-1 and TRBJ1-5; 9 bases map to TRBD1. Germline CDR1 is DFQATT and CDR2 is SNEGSKA (reference sequence). Trimming at V came to 1 base and at J to 4 bases, leaving 5 bases not matched to a gene. The CDR3 loop spans 15 amino acids. CDR3 loop: CSARVQGARNQPQHF. CDR3 nucleotide sequence: TGCAGTGCTAGAGTACAGGGGGCTCGGAATCAGCCCCAGCATTTT.

At least ten counts were recorded for this clonotype. The rearrangement uses TRBV6-1 and TRBJ2-5, with D perhaps TRBD1 (6 bases). The V gene's germline CDR1 is MNHNS and CDR2 SASEGT. Trimming removed 10 bases from V and 5 bases from J, with 17 bases in between. The CDR3 runs to 13 residues. CDR3 nucleotide sequence: TGTGCCACGGAGGACAGTTCAGAGGAGACCCAGTACTTC. It is translated as CATEDSSEETQYF.

The rearrangement uses TRBV27 and TRBJ2-1; 12 positions agree with TRBD2. Looked up from germline, CDR1 is MNHEY and CDR2 is SMNVEV (reference sequence). V gave up 6 bases and J gave up 7 bases; unmatched junction bases: 16. This CDR3 comprises 18 residues. The CDR3 DNA is TGTGCCAGCAGCCCCGACGTGTCCGGGACTAGCGGGCTTAATGAGCAGTTCTTC. It translates to CASSPDVSGTSGLNEQFF.

The rearrangement uses TRBV6-5 and TRBJ2-7; D unclear. The V end was cut by 0 bases, the J end by 3 bases, with 6 bases between. In germline, CDR1 is MNHEY, CDR2 SVGAGI. CDR3 length: 13 amino acids. CDR3 nucleotides: TGTGCCAGCAGTTACTCAGTACTCTACGAGCAGTACTTC. Translating it yields CASSYSVLYEQYF.

This clonotype was detected only a few times. The chain couples TRBV19 to TRBJ2-7, with 13 bases matching TRBD2. In germline, CDR1 is LNHDA, CDR2 SQIVND (reference sequence). The V segment lost 3 bases and the J segment 4 bases; nucleotides outside the gene matches: 3. The CDR3 has 15 residues. DNA of the CDR3: TGTGCCAGTAGTATGAGGACTAGCGGGGGATACGAGCAGTACTTC. The encoded protein is CASSMRTSGGYEQYF.

This clonotype was seen ten or more times. This chain joins TRBV7-2 and TRBJ2-1; D ambiguous. V lost 8 bases to trimming and J lost 3 bases, with 11 bases between them. CDR3 length equals 13 residues. Germline V gives CDR1 SGHTA, CDR2 FQGNSA. The CDR3 bases are TGTGCCAGCGGCCCCCGAGGCTACAATGAGCAGTTCTTC. Translation gives CASGPRGYNEQFF.

The chain joins TRBV7-2 to TRBJ2-3; 11 nucleotides agree with TRBD2. The V gene's germline CDR1 is SGHTA and CDR2 FQGNSA. Trimming removed 2 bases from V and 3 bases from J; junction bases left unmatched: 7. The CDR3 is 17 residues long. CDR3 sequence (DNA): TGTGCCAGCAGCTTAAAGACTAGCGGGGTACTGACAGATACGCAGTATTTT. Translating gives CASSLKTSGVLTDTQYF.

In its sample, this clonotype was seen a few times. The genes are TRBV5-5 and TRBJ2-7; the D is unclear. Looked up from germline, CDR1 is SGHKS and CDR2 is YYEKEE (reference sequence). This CDR3 is 15 amino acids long. V dropped 2 bases and J dropped 2 bases, with 14 bases sitting between them. CDR3 in amino acids: CASSLGFPFTYEQYF. CDR3 bases: TGTGCCAGCAGCTTAGGGTTTCCTTTTACCTACGAGCAGTACTTC.

This clonotype was observed a few times. This chain uses TRBV20-1 with TRBJ2-5, with 9 bases aligning to TRBD1. CDR1 is DFQATT and CDR2 is SNEGSKA in the germline V gene (reference sequence). The CDR3 is made up of 15 amino acids. J was trimmed by 1 base and V by 0 bases; bases with no gene match: 3. CDR3 sequence: CSARDVQGAQETQYF. The CDR3 nucleotides are TGCAGTGCTAGAGATGTACAGGGGGCCCAAGAGACCCAGTACTTC.

The chain has TRBV14 and TRBJ2-7, with 7 bases fitting TRBD2. Germline assignment: CDR1 SGHDN and CDR2 FVKESK. CDR3 length: 15 amino acids. The V gene end was trimmed by 4 bases and the J gene end by 6 bases; junction bases not matched to a gene: 12. CDR3 DNA sequence: TGTGCCAGCAGCCCGTTCGGGACCCCGGGGGGCGAGCAGTACTTC. Its protein is CASSPFGTPGGEQYF. The full variable domain, with the rest looked up from reference TRBV14 and TRBJ2-7, is EAGVTQFPSHSVIEKGQTVTLRCDPISGHDNLYWYRRVMGKEIKFLLHFVKESKQDESGMPNNRFLAERTGGTYSTLKVQPAELEDSGVYFCASSPFGTPGGEQYFGPGTRLTVT.

This clonotype was detected a few times. CDR3 in amino acids: CSVEDLRQGGGKLFF. For the CDR3, the DNA is TGCAGCGTTGAAGATTTGAGACAGGGCGGTGGAAAACTGTTTTTT. The chain employs TRBV29-1 and TRBJ1-4, with TRBD1 matching over 7 bases. From germline, CDR1 is SQVTM and CDR2 ANQGSEA. The CDR3 has 15 residues. V shed 0 bases, J shed 10 bases, and the junction held 11 bases outside the gene matches.

This clonotype was counted ten times or more. The V gene is TRBV20-1, the J gene TRBJ1-6, with 10 bases that match TRBD1. The CDR3 is made up of 14 amino acids. V lost 4 bases and J lost 17; bases outside the gene matches: 14. CDR1 is DFQATT and CDR2 is SNEGSKA in the germline V gene (reference sequence). CDR3 DNA: TGCAGTGCTATCGACCGGGACAGGGGCGCGCAGGTCCACTTT. As protein: CSAIDRDRGAQVHF.

The rearrangement links TRBV10-3 to TRBJ2-5, with a possible D match to TRBD1 (6 bases). The V gene's germline CDR1 is ENHRY and CDR2 SYGVKD. V lost 2 bases to trimming and J lost 0 bases, with 10 bases between them. The CDR3 is made up of 15 amino acids. The CDR3 coding sequence is TGTGCCATCAGTGAGCCCGACAGGTACCAAGAGACCCAGTACTTC. This translates into CAISEPDRYQETQYF.

This clonotype occurred a few times. The chain carries TRBV4-3 and TRBJ2-1, with D possibly matching TRBD2 (6 bases). This CDR3 has 15 residues. Trimming pared 2 bases from V and 9 bases from J, leaving 17 bases between. Germline values: CDR1 LGHNA, CDR2 YSLEER. The CDR3 loop is CASSQRGGGFGEQFF. The CDR3 DNA reads TGCGCCAGCAGCCAAAGGGGTGGAGGGTTTGGTGAGCAGTTCTTC.